This entry features one T cell receptor (beta chain) sequence. Participants had their cohort set by participant-reported clinical history. In the authors' workflow: Estimation of nucleated cell counts relied on the amplification of reference gene primers. Measured with immunoSEQ multiplex PCR; TCRdb has only the in-frame clones, and not every one. V, J and clone size derive from that table, while D and trimming were established from the DNA sequence. The top ten hold around 2.1% of the sample, which has about 400,000 clones, roughly 88% seen once. The data were obtained in a study of blood T cell repertoires in COVID-19. Study-wide context: Collection of acute and convalescent COVID-19 samples took place in the United States, Italy and Spain.

Germline V gene data show CDR1 as ENHRY and CDR2 as SYGVKD. V lost 4 bases, J lost 4 bases, and 10 bases lay in between. The CDR3 length is 14 residues. The rearrangement links TRBV10-3 to TRBJ2-2; D is possibly TRBD1 (5 bases). This sequence originates from a middle-aged woman with acute COVID-19. Sequencing input: PBMCs or T cells enriched from blood (not recorded which). The CDR3 DNA follows: TGTGCCATCAGTGGGGCAGGGATCACCGGGGAGCTGTTTTTT. Residues: CAISGAGITGELFF.